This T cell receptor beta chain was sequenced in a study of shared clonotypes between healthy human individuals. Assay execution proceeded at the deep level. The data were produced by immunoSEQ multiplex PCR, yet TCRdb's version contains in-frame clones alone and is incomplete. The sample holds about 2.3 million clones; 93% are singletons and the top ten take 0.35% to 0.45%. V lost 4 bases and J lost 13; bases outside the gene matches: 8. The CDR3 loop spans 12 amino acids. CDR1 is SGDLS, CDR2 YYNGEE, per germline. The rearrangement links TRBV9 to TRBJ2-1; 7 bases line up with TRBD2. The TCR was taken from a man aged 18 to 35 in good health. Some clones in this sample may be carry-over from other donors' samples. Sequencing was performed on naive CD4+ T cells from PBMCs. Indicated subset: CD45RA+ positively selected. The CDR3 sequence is CASSSAGTVQFF. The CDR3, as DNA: TGTGCCAGCAGCTCAGCGGGGACGGTTCAGTTCTTC.